This T cell receptor (beta chain) originates from a study of response to subunit inactivated influenza vaccine. Germline-derived CDR1 and CDR2 are SGHRS and YFSETQ. Trimming at V came to 0 bases and at J to 1 base, leaving 6 bases not matched to a gene. CDR3 length: 16 residues. TCRdb called the RT-PCR reads again in MiXCR, with one record for every CDR3 protein. The table has about 540,000 distinct CDR3 sequences, around 21% seen once. This clonotype has more than one count but fewer than ten. These records were also assigned to another study, of T cells expressing NK-cell markers. From that second work: A 5'RACE template switching approach incorporating UMIs was used to make TCR beta cDNA. Five or six of the donors carried dominant NKG2C+ clonotypes that took up roughly 1.0-8% of their CD8+ T cells.

The chain is built from TRBV5-1 and TRBJ2-5, with 7 positions matching TRBD1. The TCR was taken from a man in his fifties or sixties who received an inactivated influenza vaccine. The sample was CD4+ T cells sorted from PBMCs, taken less than 13 days after vaccination. CDR3 residues: CASSLVGGRIQETQYF. CDR3 sequence (DNA): TGCGCCAGCAGCTTGGTAGGGGGCCGCATCCAAGAGACCCAGTACTTC.